Sequencing of this T cell receptor (beta chain) was carried out in a study of molecular identifiers for immune sequencing clone quantification. Study-level background: Replicates split RNA from roughly 18,000 or 92,000 naive CD8 cells five ways, and the researchers sequenced four portions. Study conclusions and caveats: For effector cells, clones above 20 RNA copies held over 97% of molecules; for naive cells, under 1%.

The CDR3 runs 16 residues. Germline lookup yields CDR1 LGHNA and CDR2 YSLEER. J gave up 3 bases and V 3 bases, and 6 bases lay outside the gene matches. Listed TCR primers and previously described methods were used for bulk TCR libraries. TCRdb re-called the PCR reads through MiXCR, storing one row per CDR3 protein. The sample has over 600,000 distinct CDR3 sequences; 15% to 20% are singletons. Libraries of naive CD8 cells were prepared from roughly 18,000 to 920,000 sorted cells using 10%, 30% or 50% RNA. In this sample, this clonotype turned up a few times. The antigen is unknown. This chain uses TRBV4-3 with TRBJ2-3, with TRBD2 identical over 10 bases. The sequenced sample was naive CD8+ T cells from blood, with Jurkat cell RNA spiked in. As to subset: FACS-sorted CD8+CD4-CCR7+CD45RA+ naive T cells. This TCR was sampled from a human donor in good health. Some libraries in this study had Jurkat cell RNA spiked in. In DNA, the CDR3 is TGCGCCAGCAGCCAGGACACTAGCGGGATTACAGATACGCAGTATTTT. Residues: CASSQDTSGITDTQYF.